The 25 T cell receptor beta chains listed next were all sequenced from one sample in a study of blood T cell repertoires in COVID-19. Profiling relied on immunoSEQ multiplex PCR, and the TCRdb table lists in-frame clones only, not all of them. The sample yields 350,000 to 500,000 clones, roughly 90% seen once. The source material was peripheral blood. These receptors all come from a man between 18 and 29 years old with COVID-19, enrolled during active disease.

J is TRBJ2-7 and V is TRBV5-8; the D gene is possibly TRBD1 (6 bases). CDR1 and CDR2 from the germline V gene are SGHTS and YDEGEE. The V gene lost 5 bases and the J gene lost 7 bases, with 19 bases spanning the gap. This CDR3 has 14 residues. CDR3 residues: CASRSTGRSGEQYF. The DNA of the CDR3 is TGTGCCAGCAGATCCACAGGGAGATCAGGGGAGCAGTACTTC.

This sequence joins TRBV27 and TRBJ2-2; the D is unclear. The CDR3 covers 14 residues. V was clipped by 3 bases and J by 10 bases, with 15 bases between them. Per germline, CDR1 MNHEY and CDR2 SMNVEV (reference sequence). The CDR3 is CASSFVGLTEELFF. In DNA form, the CDR3 reads TGTGCCAGCAGTTTCGTGGGCCTTACAGAGGAGCTGTTTTTT.

The chain uses TRBV19 and TRBJ1-4; unclear D gene. The CDR3 is made up of 11 amino acids. Germline loops: CDR1 LNHDA, CDR2 SQIVND (reference sequence). Between the trimmed V and J ends, which lost 3 bases and 7 bases, there was a span of 3 bases. The CDR3 DNA is TGTGCCAGTAGTATGCGTGAAAAACTGTTTTTT. Residues: CASSMREKLFF.

The chain combines TRBV11-2 with TRBJ2-1; 14 nucleotides agree with TRBD2. There are 15 residues in the CDR3. From germline, CDR1 is SGHAT and CDR2 FQNNGV. With V trimmed by 5 bases and J by 9 bases, 6 bases remained unmatched. The CDR3 nucleotides are TGTGCCAGCAGCCCGACTAGCGGGGGGGCGGGTGAGCAGTTCTTC. It codes for CASSPTSGGAGEQFF.

The rearrangement uses TRBV4-2 and TRBJ1-1; D remains ambiguous. The CDR3 totals 14 residues. The germline V and J ends were trimmed by 3 bases and 6 bases, with 14 bases remaining between them. Germline loops: CDR1 LGHNA, CDR2 YNFKEQ. The CDR3 nucleotides are TGTGCCAGCAGCCAGAGAGAGGGAAACGCTGAAGCTTTCTTT. This gives the protein CASSQREGNAEAFF.

This clone has just one count. This sequence joins TRBV30 and TRBJ1-1; 7 positions match TRBD1. This CDR3 has 14 amino acids. The J segment lost 5 bases and the V segment lost 0 bases, leaving 6 bases of the junction unmatched. Germline V gene lookup returns CDR1 GTSNPN and CDR2 SVGIG (reference sequence). The CDR3, as DNA: TGTGCCTGGAGTGTCGGTCAGGGGGAGACTGAAGCTTTCTTT. It translates to CAWSVGQGETEAFF.

This chain joins TRBV28 and TRBJ2-7; D possibly corresponds to TRBD2 (7 bases). Per germline, CDR1 MDHEN and CDR2 SYDVKM. This CDR3 has 18 residues. The V and J ends lost 0 bases and 2 bases respectively, with 20 bases between them. CDR3 sequence (DNA): TGTGCCAGCAGTTTATGGGACATCGGGGGGCGCGGAACCTACGAGCAGTACTTC. Protein sequence: CASSLWDIGGRGTYEQYF.

This chain joins TRBV7-9 and TRBJ2-3; 14 positions match TRBD2. Germline CDR1 and CDR2: SEHNR and FQNEAQ (reference sequence). V trimming: 5 bases; J trimming: 6 bases; junction bases outside the gene matches: 10. This CDR3 has 17 residues. The CDR3 DNA sequence: TGTGCCAGCAGCGGACTAGCGGGAGGATGGGGTGTGGATACGCAGTATTTT. This gives the protein CASSGLAGGWGVDTQYF.

This rearrangement joins TRBV4-2 to TRBJ1-1; TRBD1 matches 7 bases. V gave up 8 bases and J gave up 5 bases; unmatched junction bases: 11. Per germline, CDR1 LGHNA and CDR2 YNFKEQ. The CDR3 runs to 14 residues. This CDR3 is CASGPTGRGTEAFF. In nucleotides, the CDR3 is TGTGCCAGCGGCCCGACAGGGCGGGGAACTGAAGCTTTCTTT.

V usage is TRBV5-4 and J usage is TRBJ1-2; TRBD1 might be the D (5 bases). Germline CDR1 and CDR2: SGHNT and YYREEE (reference sequence). V was shortened by 2 bases and J by 6 bases, with 8 bases between the two germline ends. This CDR3 has 12 residues. This CDR3 is CASSFQGNGYTF. The CDR3 DNA reads TGTGCCAGCAGCTTCCAGGGTAATGGCTACACCTTC.

This chain links TRBV4-1 with TRBJ1-2, with TRBD1 matching over 10 bases. The CDR3 has 17 residues. Unmatched junction bases numbered 7, after V lost 2 bases and J lost 1 base. Germline V gene lookup returns CDR1 MGHRA and CDR2 YSYEKL. Here the CDR3 reads CASSQLFGQGDNYGYTF. DNA for the CDR3: TGCGCCAGCAGCCAACTCTTCGGACAGGGGGATAACTATGGCTACACCTTC.

V usage is TRBV6-5 and J usage is TRBJ2-1; maybe TRBD2 (6 bases). The V gene lost 5 bases and the J gene lost 10 bases, with 21 bases spanning the gap. CDR3 length: 15 amino acids. Germline CDR1 and CDR2: MNHEY and SVGAGI. CDR3 in DNA: TGTGCCAGCAGTACGACCGGGACTCCGATTGGGGAGCAGTTCTTC. Translating gives CASSTTGTPIGEQFF.

V gene TRBV11-2 combines with J gene TRBJ1-2; TRBD1 matches at 8 bases. CDR1 and CDR2 from the germline V gene are SGHAT and FQNNGV. V was pared by 4 bases and J by 3 bases, with 7 bases of the junction left unmatched. This CDR3 is built from 15 residues. The CDR3 sequence: CASSSPRGRYYGYTF. Written as DNA, the CDR3 is TGTGCCAGCAGCTCCCCCAGGGGGCGATACTATGGCTACACCTTC.

This clone was seen only once. CDR3 nucleotides: TGTGCCAGCAGAACCGGGACAGGGCGTGAAAAACTGTTTTTT. Translated: CASRTGTGREKLFF. This chain links TRBV6-5 with TRBJ1-4; 9 nucleotides align to TRBD1. Germline-derived CDR1 and CDR2 are MNHEY and SVGAGI. The CDR3 is 14 residues long. The V and J ends lost 6 bases and 7 bases, in that order; junction bases with no gene match: 6.

V and J are TRBV2 and TRBJ2-1; the D gene is possibly TRBD2 (6 bases). The CDR3 loop spans 13 amino acids. With 8 bases removed from V and 2 bases from J, the gap between germline ends came to 10 bases. The germline V gene has CDR1 SNHLY and CDR2 FYNNEI. DNA for the CDR3: TGTGCCAGCTGGGCGGGAACCTACAATGAGCAGTTCTTC. Its translation: CASWAGTYNEQFF.

The chain has TRBV19 and TRBJ1-1; D uncertain. V was shortened by 3 bases and J by 8 bases, with 16 bases between the two germline ends. The CDR3 covers 14 residues. The V gene's germline CDR1 is LNHDA and CDR2 SQIVND (reference sequence). Written as DNA, the CDR3 is TGTGCCAGTAGTATCCCTGGGCGCACGGGGGAAGCTTTCTTT. Its translation: CASSIPGRTGEAFF.

The chain carries TRBV27 and TRBJ1-6, with D maybe TRBD1 (6 bases). Per germline, CDR1 MNHEY and CDR2 SMNVEV (reference sequence). V was pared by 6 bases and J by 9 bases, with 15 bases between. This CDR3 contains 14 residues. The CDR3 spells CASRTWEGGSPLHF. The CDR3 bases are TGTGCCAGCAGAACGTGGGAGGGGGGTTCACCCCTCCACTTT.

The genes are TRBV5-5 and TRBJ2-7; D is perhaps TRBD1 (6 bases). Germline loops: CDR1 SGHKS, CDR2 YYEKEE (reference sequence). This CDR3 has 12 residues. With 4 bases removed from V and 5 bases from J, the gap between germline ends came to 10 bases. CDR3 sequence (DNA): TGTGCCAGCAGCAGGACAGTTAACGAGCAGTACTTC. It translates to CASSRTVNEQYF.

This rearrangement joins TRBV10-2 to TRBJ2-5; a possible D gene is TRBD2 (6 bases). The CDR3 loop spans 14 amino acids. Germline V gene data show CDR1 as WSHSY and CDR2 as SAAADI. V gave up 7 bases and J gave up 2 bases, with 14 bases separating them. The CDR3 region has the DNA TGCGCCAGCACCGGAGGGGCCTTTCAAGAGACCCAGTACTTC. Encoded protein: CASTGGAFQETQYF.

This chain uses TRBV1 with TRBJ2-7; whether TRBD1, the table's D call, matches the DNA was not checked. TRBV1 is flagged as a pseudogene. This CDR3 is 14 amino acids long. The CDR3 coding sequence is TGCACCAGCAGCCCCCTGGGGCGTGCCTACGAGCAGTACTTC. It translates to CTSSPLGRAYEQYF.

The V and J genes are TRBV2 and TRBJ2-7; no firm D call. CDR1 is SNHLY, CDR2 FYNNEI, per germline. The germline V and J ends were trimmed by 4 bases and 6 bases, with 13 bases remaining between them. This CDR3 spans 13 amino acids. Here the CDR3 reads CASSALASGEQYF. CDR3 coding DNA: TGTGCCAGCAGTGCTTTGGCCTCAGGCGAGCAGTACTTC.

Only a few counts were recorded for this clone. The gene calls are TRBV7-9 and TRBJ2-3; D gene unclear. CDR3 length equals 12 residues. Germline CDR1 reads SEHNR; CDR2 reads FQNEAQ (reference sequence). V gave up 2 bases and J gave up 5 bases, with 5 bases separating them. The CDR3 DNA follows: TGTGCCAGCAGCTTATCTCTAGATACGCAGTATTTT. It encodes CASSLSLDTQYF. Full variable domain (missing parts from reference TRBV7-9 and TRBJ2-3): DTGVSQNPRHKITKRGQNVTFRCDPISEHNRLYWYRQTLGQGPEFLTYFQNEAQLEKSRLLSDRFSAERPKGSFSTLEIQRTEQGDSAMYLCASSLSLDTQYFGPGTRLTVL.

The chain employs TRBV6-5 and TRBJ1-2; TRBD1 matches 8 bases. J gave up 8 bases and V 4 bases, and 9 bases lay outside the gene matches. CDR1 and CDR2 (germline): MNHEY, SVGAGI. The CDR3 runs 14 residues. CDR3 amino acids: CASSSTVDRGGYTF. The CDR3 nucleotides are TGTGCCAGCAGTTCCACGGTCGACAGGGGAGGCTACACCTTC.

The chain couples TRBV7-9 to TRBJ2-1, with TRBD2 matching over 8 bases. V shed 4 bases, J shed 8 bases, and the junction held 10 bases outside the gene matches. This CDR3 is 15 amino acids long. In germline, CDR1 is SEHNR, CDR2 FQNEAQ (reference sequence). Written as DNA, the CDR3 is TGTGCCAGCAGCTCAATCGGGGGGGCTAAAGATGAGCAGTTCTTC. It codes for CASSSIGGAKDEQFF.

This chain joins TRBV6-1 and TRBJ2-1; 8 nucleotides align to TRBD1. CDR1 and CDR2 (germline): MNHNS, SASEGT. The CDR3 covers 14 residues. V lost 3 bases to trimming and J lost 10 bases; unmatched junction nucleotides: 8. DNA for the CDR3: TGTGCCAGCAGTGAGACAGGGGCGTCAAGGGAGCAGTTCTTC. Amino acid sequence: CASSETGASREQFF.